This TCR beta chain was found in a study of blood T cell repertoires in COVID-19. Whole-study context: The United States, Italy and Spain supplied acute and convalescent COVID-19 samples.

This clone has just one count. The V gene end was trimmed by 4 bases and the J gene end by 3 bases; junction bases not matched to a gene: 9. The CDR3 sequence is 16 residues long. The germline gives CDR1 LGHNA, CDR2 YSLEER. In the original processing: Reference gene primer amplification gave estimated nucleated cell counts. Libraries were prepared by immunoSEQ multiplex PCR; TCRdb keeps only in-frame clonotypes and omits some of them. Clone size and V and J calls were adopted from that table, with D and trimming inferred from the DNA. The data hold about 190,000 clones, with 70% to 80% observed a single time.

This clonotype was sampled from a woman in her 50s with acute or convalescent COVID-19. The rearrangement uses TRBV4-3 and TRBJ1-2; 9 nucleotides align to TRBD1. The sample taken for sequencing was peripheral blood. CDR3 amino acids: CASSPRDRGAYYGYTF. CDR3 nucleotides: TGCGCCAGCAGCCCTAGAGACAGGGGGGCGTACTATGGCTACACCTTC.